This TCR beta chain was recovered during a study of cytotoxic CD8 clonotypes in ibrutinib-treated CLL. Study as a whole: Responses: some 25 partial, 2 complete; after median about 68 months, approximately 15 stayed remitted, 12 progressed.

The CDR3 extends over 13 amino acids. The germline V and J ends were trimmed by 7 bases and 6 bases, with 15 bases remaining between them. The germline V gene encodes CDR1 MGHDK and CDR2 SYGVNS. Only in-frame clones appear in the TCRdb table, and some are missing; sequencing was by immunoSEQ multiplex PCR. The sample has around 300,000 clones; 80% are singletons. Libraries of TCR beta were made from roughly 2.2 micrograms of genomic DNA that came from cryopreserved PBMCs. The sample here was PBMCs, taken before ibrutinib treatment. The J gene is TRBJ1-2, the V gene TRBV25-1, with D maybe TRBD1 (5 bases). This sequence was found in a human donor with chronic lymphocytic leukemia. CDR3 DNA: TGTGCCAGCAAGCTCAGGGAGGTTGATGGCTACACCTTC. Its translation is CASKLREVDGYTF.